This T cell receptor beta chain comes out of a study of control samples from healthy donors and cancer patients. TCRdb keeps only in-frame clones here, not all; method: immunoSEQ multiplex PCR. The sample yields approximately 140,000 clones, 93% seen once. The sequence was obtained from a young man in good health. The specimen sequenced was blood.

The CDR3 nucleotides are TGTGCCAGCAGAACCCGGGACAGATTCACCTACGAGCAGTACTTC. This codes for CASRTRDRFTYEQYF. The chain carries TRBV27 and TRBJ2-7, with 7 bases lining up with TRBD1. CDR3 length: 15 amino acids. Losses at the gene ends were 6 bases for V and 2 bases for J; bases not matched to a gene: 10. Germline V lookup: CDR1 MNHEY, CDR2 SMNVEV (reference sequence).